These 2 T cell receptor beta chains were sequenced from one sample in a study of T cells in Graves' hyperthyroidism and ophthalmopathy. Researchers amplified the TCR beta CDR3 regions from RNA transcripts. An initial round of RT-PCR targeting the TCR CDR3 relied on the HTBI primer set. Via MiXCR, TCRdb re-called the multiplex PCR reads, giving one row per CDR3 protein. The table has some 300,000 distinct CDR3 sequences, around a sixth seen once. The sample consisted of blood. The receptors derive from a man aged 25 to 45 with Graves' hyperthyroidism.

Points on this clonotype: A clone one base away is much larger, so this may be a read error. The chain carries TRBV3-1 and TRBJ2-5, with TRBD2 matching 8 bases. CDR1 LGHDT and CDR2 YNNKEL come from the germline V gene (reference sequence). The CDR3 consists of 16 residues. The J segment lost 5 bases and the V segment lost 6 bases, leaving 14 bases of the junction unmatched. Here the CDR3 DNA reads TGTGCCAGCAGTCACTCGGGGGGGGGCTACGATGAGACCCAGTACTTC. Translated, it gives CASSHSGGGYDETQYF.

This clonotype has a count of ten or more. The CDR3 here is CASSPRGPNTEAFF. CDR3 nucleotide sequence: TGTGCCAGCAGTCCCCGGGGACCGAACACTGAAGCTTTCTTT. V is TRBV11-1 and J is TRBJ1-1; maybe TRBD1 (5 bases). Germline CDR1 is SGHAT and CDR2 is FQDESV (reference sequence). The CDR3 is 14 amino acids. Trimming stripped 6 bases from V and 1 base from J, with 12 bases between. The full variable domain, with the rest looked up from reference TRBV11-1 and TRBJ1-1, is EAEVAQSPRYKITEKSQAVAFWCDPISGHATLYWYRQILGQGPELLVQFQDESVVDDSQLPKDRFSAERLKGVDSTLKIQPAELGDSAMYLCASSPRGPNTEAFFGQGTRLTVV.